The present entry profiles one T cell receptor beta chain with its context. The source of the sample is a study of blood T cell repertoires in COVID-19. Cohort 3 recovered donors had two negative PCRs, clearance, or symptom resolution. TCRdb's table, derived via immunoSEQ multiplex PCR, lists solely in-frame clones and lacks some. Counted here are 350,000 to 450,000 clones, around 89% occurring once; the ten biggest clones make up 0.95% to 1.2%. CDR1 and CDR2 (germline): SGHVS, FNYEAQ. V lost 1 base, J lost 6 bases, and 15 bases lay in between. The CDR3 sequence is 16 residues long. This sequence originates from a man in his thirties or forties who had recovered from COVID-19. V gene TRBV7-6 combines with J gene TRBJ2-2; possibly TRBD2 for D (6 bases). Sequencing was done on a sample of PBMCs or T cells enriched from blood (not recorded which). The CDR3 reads CASSLEVGGEAGELFF. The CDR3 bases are TGTGCCAGCAGCTTAGAGGTCGGCGGGGAGGCCGGGGAGCTGTTTTTT.